The 15 T cell receptor beta chains given below trace back to one sample, sequenced in a study of blood T cell repertoires in COVID-19 (dated by TCRdb to the early 2020s). The method was the immunoSEQ multiplex PCR assay. Imported from immuneACCESS, the table was reduced by TCRdb to in-frame sequences with V and J called. These copies leave out some clones; in studies compared against another copy, an unresolved V gene accounts for under half, and the cause of the remainder is not known. Counted in this sample were about 190,000 clones; about 88% of them appeared once. 1.6% of the sample is in the top ten clones. The material sequenced was peripheral blood. These receptors were taken from a man aged 18 to 35 with active or convalescent COVID-19.

The chain has TRBV6-5 and TRBJ2-7; TRBD2 matches at 11 bases. The germline CDR1 and CDR2 sequences are MNHEY and SVGAGI. With V trimmed by 6 bases and J by 4 bases, 8 bases remained unmatched. The CDR3 is 15 residues long. CDR3 loop: CASRTLGTSGYEQYF. DNA for the CDR3: TGTGCCAGCAGGACCCTTGGGACTAGCGGTTACGAGCAGTACTTC.

The chain couples TRBV6-1 to TRBJ1-1; 10 nucleotides agree with TRBD1. Germline CDR1 is MNHNS and CDR2 is SASEGT. V trimming: 0 bases; J trimming: 9 bases; junction bases outside the gene matches: 4. This CDR3 has 14 amino acids. CDR3 nucleotides: TGTGCCAGCAGTGAAGCGTGGGACAGGGGCAAAGCTTTCTTT. Amino acids: CASSEAWDRGKAFF.

This clone was observed a single time. The V call is TRBV6-2 or TRBV6-3, the J call TRBJ2-7, with 10 positions matching TRBD2. V trimming: 5 bases; J trimming: 2 bases; junction bases outside the gene matches: 3. The CDR3 is made up of 14 amino acids. Germline V gives CDR1 MNHEY, CDR2 SVGEGT. DNA of the CDR3: TGTGCCAGCAGTGGACTAGCGGAGACCTACGAGCAGTACTTC. Its translation: CASSGLAETYEQYF.

This clone was seen just once. V is TRBV27 and J is TRBJ2-5; TRBD2 agrees at 13 bases. From germline, CDR1 is MNHEY and CDR2 SMNVEV (reference sequence). V gave up 5 bases and J gave up 11 bases; unmatched junction bases: 8. The CDR3 extends over 14 amino acids. CDR3 sequence reads: CASSATSGGPVQYF. In nucleotides, the CDR3 is TGTGCCAGCAGTGCGACTAGCGGGGGGCCTGTGCAGTACTTC.

The chain links TRBV5-4 to TRBJ2-7; 7 nucleotides line up with TRBD2. CDR3 size: 14 residues. CDR1 and CDR2 (germline): SGHNT, YYREEE (reference sequence). V lost 0 bases, J lost 2 bases, and 2 bases stayed unmatched. The CDR3 DNA sequence: TGTGCCAGCAGCTTGGAGGGACTAACCTACGAGCAGTACTTC. Protein sequence: CASSLEGLTYEQYF.

The count of this clone is one. This chain links TRBV19 with TRBJ2-3, with 9 bases fitting TRBD2. Germline CDR1 LNHDA, CDR2 SQIVND (reference sequence). The ends lost 6 bases at V and 2 bases at J; junction bases unmatched: 9. The CDR3 is made up of 16 amino acids. DNA of the CDR3: TGTGCCAGTAGCACCGAGAGCGGGGGGTCCACAGATACGCAGTATTTT. It encodes CASSTESGGSTDTQYF.

The chain employs TRBV9 and TRBJ1-1, with 9 bases fitting TRBD1. Germline CDR1 SGDLS, CDR2 YYNGEE. The trim removed 6 bases at V and 1 base at J, leaving 4 bases unmatched. This CDR3 spans 14 amino acids. The CDR3 reads CASTVGQGNTEAFF. The CDR3 nucleotides read TGTGCCAGCACAGTGGGACAGGGGAACACTGAAGCTTTCTTT. Complete variable domain (other parts from reference TRBV9 and TRBJ1-1): DSGVTQTPKHLITATGQRVTLRCSPRSGDLSVYWYQQSLDQGLQFLIQYYNGEERAKGNILERFSAQQFPDLHSELNLSSLELGDSALYFCASTVGQGNTEAFFGQGTRLTVV.

V is TRBV19 and J is TRBJ1-1; D not resolved. From germline, CDR1 is LNHDA and CDR2 SQIVND (reference sequence). V was cut by 1 base and J by 1 base, with 7 bases left in between. The length of the CDR3 is 14 residues. The CDR3 region is CASSIATANTEAFF. The CDR3 region has the DNA TGTGCCAGTAGTATAGCAACAGCGAACACTGAAGCTTTCTTT.

This rearrangement joins TRBV6-1 to TRBJ2-7, with 7 bases identical to TRBD2. The CDR3 spans 15 residues. From germline, CDR1 is MNHNS and CDR2 SASEGT. Trimming took 2 bases from V and 2 from J; bases not matched to a gene: 6. Here the CDR3 DNA reads TGTGCCAGCAGTGAAAGCGGGACTGATGCCTACGAGCAGTACTTC. Its translation is CASSESGTDAYEQYF.

This clone was picked up a small number of times. This chain connects TRBV12-3 or TRBV12-4 to TRBJ1-4; D gene uncertain. Trimming stripped 3 bases from V and 7 bases from J, with 6 bases between. CDR3 size: 12 residues. This chain's CDR3 is CASSFIFEKLFF. CDR3 coding DNA: TGTGCCAGCAGTTTTATTTTTGAAAAACTGTTTTTT.

The chain carries TRBV6-1 and TRBJ1-1; D gene unclear. This CDR3 is built from 14 residues. CDR1 is MNHNS, CDR2 SASEGT, per germline. The ends were cut back, 2 bases at V and 4 bases at J, with 11 bases in the middle. The CDR3 sequence is CASSEPPAGTEAFF. In DNA, the CDR3 is TGTGCCAGCAGTGAACCCCCTGCGGGCACTGAAGCTTTCTTT.

The chain joins TRBV11-2 to TRBJ2-2; 8 nucleotides match TRBD1. This CDR3 comprises 16 residues. From germline, CDR1 is SGHAT and CDR2 FQNNGV. Trimming cost V 0 bases and J 4 bases; bases outside gene matches: 4. CDR3 in amino acids: CASSLDRGHVTGELFF. The CDR3 DNA reads as TGTGCCAGCAGCTTAGACAGGGGGCACGTCACCGGGGAGCTGTTTTTT.

The chain recombines TRBV11-2 with TRBJ1-5; the match to TRBD1 covers 11 bases. Germline CDR1 and CDR2: SGHAT and FQNNGV. The CDR3 runs 17 residues. After removal of 5 bases from V and 0 bases from J, the junction contained 6 bases not matched to a gene. The CDR3 is CASSLGQGAHSNQPQHF. The CDR3 DNA reads TGTGCCAGCAGCCTCGGACAGGGGGCTCATAGCAATCAGCCCCAGCATTTT.

This clone has a single count. The rearrangement joins TRBV15 to TRBJ2-1; tentatively, D is TRBD1 (6 bases). The V and J ends lost 3 bases and 2 bases respectively, with 14 bases between them. The CDR3 contains 16 residues. Germline V gene sequence: CDR1 LNHNV, CDR2 YYDKDF (reference sequence). The CDR3 protein is CATSSIGQGTYNEQFF. The CDR3 DNA follows: TGTGCCACCAGCAGCATCGGGCAGGGGACCTACAATGAGCAGTTCTTC.

This clone was seen a single time. The rearrangement joins TRBV28 to TRBJ1-2; 7 bases line up with TRBD1. In germline, CDR1 is MDHEN, CDR2 SYDVKM. This CDR3 comprises 14 residues. The junction had 4 bases not matched to a gene; V was cut back by 3 bases and J by 3 bases. The CDR3 here is CASSLPTGDYGYTF. The CDR3 bases are TGTGCCAGCAGTTTGCCAACAGGGGACTATGGCTACACCTTC.